This TCR beta chain was sequenced for a study of T cell repertoires in cytomegalovirus infection. Whole-study findings and limits: The cumulative frequency of public TCR beta families identified carriers of CMV plus the relevant HLA. HLA-C-restricted CMV-specific TCR beta clonotypes were dominant in the ex vivo response.

Germline CDR1 SGHDT, CDR2 YYEEEE. J lost 8 bases, V lost 4 bases, and 7 bases had no gene match. This CDR3 is built from 14 residues. Comment on this clonotype: No antigen is known for it.

TCRdb ran MiXCR on the reads and lists one entry per CDR3 protein. The table has about 110,000 distinct CDR3 sequences, under 30% seen once. The chain recombines TRBV5-6 with TRBJ2-1, with 9 bases lining up with TRBD1. This TCR was sampled from a human donor in good health (CMV status not recorded). Some clones in this sample may be carry-over from other donors' samples. The material sequenced was CD8+ T cells from cultured PBMCs, taken from culture after CMV antigen stimulation. The CDR3 DNA is TGTGCCAGCAGCCCTGGGACAGGGTGGGATGAGCAGTTCTTC. Encoded protein: CASSPGTGWDEQFF.